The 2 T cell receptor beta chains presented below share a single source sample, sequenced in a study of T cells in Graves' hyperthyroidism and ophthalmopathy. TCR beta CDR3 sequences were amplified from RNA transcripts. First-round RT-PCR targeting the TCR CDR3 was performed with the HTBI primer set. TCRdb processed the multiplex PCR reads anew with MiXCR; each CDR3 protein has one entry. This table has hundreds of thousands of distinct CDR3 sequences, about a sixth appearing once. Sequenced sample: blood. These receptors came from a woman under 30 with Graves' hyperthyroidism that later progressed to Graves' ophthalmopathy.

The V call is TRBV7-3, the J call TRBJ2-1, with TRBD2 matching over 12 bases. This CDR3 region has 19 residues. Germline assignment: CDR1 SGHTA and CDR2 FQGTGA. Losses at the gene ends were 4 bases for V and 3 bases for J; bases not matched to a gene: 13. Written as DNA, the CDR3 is TGTGCCAGCAGCTCCCCGACTAGCGGGAGTAGGGGTAGCTACAATGAGCAGTTCTTC. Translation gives CASSSPTSGSRGSYNEQFF.

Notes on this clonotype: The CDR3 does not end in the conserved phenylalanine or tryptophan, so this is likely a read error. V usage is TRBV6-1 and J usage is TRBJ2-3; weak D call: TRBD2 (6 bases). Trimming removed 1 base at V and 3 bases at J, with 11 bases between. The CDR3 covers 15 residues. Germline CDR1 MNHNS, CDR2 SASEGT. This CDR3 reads CASSEDGSGTDTQYL. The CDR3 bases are TGTGCCAGCAGTGAAGACGGGAGCGGGACAGATACGCAGTATCTT.